The subject of this entry is one TCR beta chain. Generated by immunoSEQ multiplex PCR, the TCRdb table keeps only in-frame clones and is missing some. The sample consists of over 100,000 clones, around 90% of them appearing once. The sample belongs to a study of T cell changes during pregnancy in multiple sclerosis. CDR1 and CDR2 (germline): MNHEY, SVGAGI. This CDR3 contains 14 residues. V dropped 4 bases and J dropped 2; count of bases not matched to a gene: 4. Sequenced here: peripheral blood, sampled in the third trimester of pregnancy. This clonotype was obtained from a female donor with multiple sclerosis, enrolled in a pregnancy study. The chain combines TRBV6-5 with TRBJ1-1; TRBD1 matches 7 bases. The CDR3 DNA reads TGTGCCAGCAGTTCCTACAGGGGTAACACTGAAGCTTTCTTT. It translates to CASSSYRGNTEAFF.